The 11 T cell receptor beta chains reported below all come from one sample, sequenced in a study of the immune and genomic landscape of osteosarcoma. Osteosarcoma specimens were post-treatment primary, local recurrence and metastasis tumors from poor-prognosis patients. TCRdb's table, derived via immunoSEQ multiplex PCR, lists solely in-frame clones and lacks some. This sample carries approximately 5,500 clones, 70% to 85% of them seen once, and the ten largest clones take approximately 6.2%. The material sequenced was osteosarcoma tumor tissue from the lung. The receptors were sampled from a human donor with osteosarcoma.

The V gene is TRBV5-1, the J gene TRBJ2-2, with TRBD1 matching 9 bases. Germline V lookup: CDR1 SGHRS, CDR2 YFSETQ. The CDR3 extends over 16 amino acids. J lost 6 bases, V lost 1 base, and 7 bases had no gene match. In DNA, the CDR3 is TGCGCCAGCAGCTTGCGGGGACAGGGAGCTGCCGGGGAGCTGTTTTTT. Protein: CASSLRGQGAAGELFF.

J is TRBJ1-1 and V is TRBV7-6; D is ambiguous. The CDR3 is 12 residues long. Germline CDR1 reads SGHVS; CDR2 reads FNYEAQ. V lost 1 base and J 7 bases, leaving 7 bases between the germline ends. The CDR3, as DNA: TGTGCCAGCAGCTTAGTCCGCGGTGAAGCTTTCTTT. It translates to CASSLVRGEAFF.

This clone has a single count. J is TRBJ1-2 and V is TRBV6-6; maybe TRBD1 (5 bases). Deletions cut 2 bases from V and 4 bases from J, with 17 bases between. Germline CDR1 and CDR2: MNHNY and SVGAGI (reference sequence). This CDR3 contains 16 residues. The CDR3 loop is CASSYALWGKGYGYTF. The CDR3 nucleotides read TGTGCCAGCAGTTACGCGTTGTGGGGGAAGGGCTATGGCTACACCTTC.

This clone was seen only a few times. The gene calls are TRBV5-4 and TRBJ2-7, with 7 bases lining up with TRBD1. The ends lost 1 base at V and 2 bases at J; junction bases unmatched: 6. Germline lookup yields CDR1 SGHNT and CDR2 YYREEE (reference sequence). The length of the CDR3 is 15 residues. The CDR3 DNA sequence: TGTGCCAGCAGCTTGCGGGACAGCTACACCTACGAGCAGTACTTC. Amino acids: CASSLRDSYTYEQYF.

The chain couples TRBV27 to TRBJ2-1; D is possibly TRBD1 (6 bases). Trimming removed 6 bases at V and 8 bases at J, with 23 bases between. The CDR3 loop spans 16 amino acids. Germline CDR1 and CDR2: MNHEY and SMNVEV (reference sequence). The CDR3 DNA reads TGTGCCAGCAGGACCCTTGGCTGGGGGCGCTTCGATGAGCAGTTCTTC. It translates to CASRTLGWGRFDEQFF.

This chain joins TRBV19 and TRBJ2-3; D remains unclear. V lost 11 bases and J lost 5, with 5 bases in between. Germline-derived CDR1 and CDR2 are LNHDA and SQIVND (reference sequence). CDR3 length: 9 amino acids. The CDR3 DNA is TGTGCCGGAAGAGATACGCAGTATTTT. Translating it yields CAGRDTQYF. Full variable domain (outside the CDR3, taken from reference TRBV19 and TRBJ2-3): DGGITQSPKYLFRKEGQNVTLSCEQNLNHDAMYWYRQDPGQGLRLIYYSQIVNDFQKGDIAEGYSVSREKKESFPLTVTSAQKNPTAFYLCAGRDTQYFGPGTRLTVL.

This clone was seen a few times. The chain combines TRBV9 with TRBJ1-2; D unclear. Germline V gene sequence: CDR1 SGDLS, CDR2 YYNGEE. The CDR3 runs 14 residues. Deletions cut 4 bases from V and 4 bases from J, with 14 bases between. In nucleotides, the CDR3 is TGTGCCAGCAGCCGGGCAGGCACGTCCTATGGCTACACCTTC. It yields the protein CASSRAGTSYGYTF.

J is TRBJ1-3 and V is TRBV11-2, with D possibly matching TRBD1 (5 bases). The CDR3 length is 17 residues. The germline V and J ends were trimmed by 5 bases and 1 base, with 18 bases remaining between them. The germline V gene encodes CDR1 SGHAT and CDR2 FQNNGV. This chain's CDR3 is CASSPLGGGASGNTIYF. The CDR3 DNA sequence: TGTGCCAGCAGCCCGCTGGGTGGGGGAGCGTCTGGAAACACCATATATTTT.

The rearrangement joins TRBV7-2 to TRBJ2-5, with a tentative D call TRBD2 (5 bases). The end of the DNA is better explained by TRBJ2-7, so the J call may be wrong. The germline gives CDR1 SGHTA, CDR2 FQGNSA. The CDR3 has 16 amino acids. CDR3: CASSLVSGLNLYEQYF. The CDR3 nucleotides are TGTGCCAGCAGCTTAGTGAGCGGCCTTAACCTCTACGAGCAGTACTTC.

The chain couples TRBV6-6 to TRBJ1-1; 12 bases are shared with TRBD1. Per the germline V gene, CDR1 is MNHNY and CDR2 is SVGAGI (reference sequence). The CDR3 contains 15 residues. After removal of 6 bases from V and 1 base from J, the junction contained 3 bases not matched to a gene. The CDR3 bases are TGTGCCAGCAGGGGGACAGGGGGCTGGAACACTGAAGCTTTCTTT. Translating gives CASRGTGGWNTEAFF.

The chain uses TRBV7-2 and TRBJ2-7; tentatively, D is TRBD2 (6 bases). The germline V gene has CDR1 SGHTA and CDR2 FQGNSA. The CDR3 has 12 amino acids. V lost 4 bases and J lost 5, with 9 bases in between. CDR3 sequence (DNA): TGTGCCAGCAGCTCGACTAGGAACGAGCAGTACTTC. Translated, it gives CASSSTRNEQYF.